This passage covers 5 T cell receptor beta chains from one sample sequenced in a study of early T cells in non-severe SARS-CoV-2 infection. TCRdb ran MiXCR on the 5' RACE reads and lists one entry per CDR3 protein. The sample carries tens of thousands of distinct CDR3 sequences, about 9.4% recorded once. Sequencing used whole blood. These receptors came from an adult who was a healthcare worker with PCR-confirmed SARS-CoV-2 infection or an uninfected control (not recorded which).

In its sample, this clonotype was seen many times. The chain has TRBV12-3 or TRBV12-4 and TRBJ2-7; D is undetermined. With 1 base removed from V and 6 bases from J, the gap between germline ends came to 10 bases. This CDR3 region has 13 residues. The CDR3 loop reads CASSLERAREQYF. The CDR3 bases are TGTGCCAGCAGTTTAGAAAGGGCACGCGAGCAGTACTTC.

This clonotype came up many times. V is TRBV5-1 and J is TRBJ2-1; 8 bases agree with TRBD1. Looked up from germline, CDR1 is SGHRS and CDR2 is YFSETQ. The CDR3 totals 17 residues. Germline trimming cut 4 bases from V and 0 bases from J; bases unmatched to any gene: 9. The CDR3 DNA sequence: TGCGCCAGCAGCCCCGGCAGGGGGCTCAGCTCCTACAATGAGCAGTTCTTC. Its translation: CASSPGRGLSSYNEQFF. Supplemented by reference TRBV5-1 and TRBJ2-1, the full variable domain reads KAGVTQTPRYLIKTRGQQVTLSCSPISGHRSVSWYQQTPGQGLQFLFEYFSETQRNKGNFPGRFSGRQFSNSRSEMNVSTLELGDSALYLCASSPGRGLSSYNEQFFGPGTRLTVL.

This clonotype was observed a few times. This chain connects TRBV6-6 to TRBJ2-7, with TRBD2 as a possible D gene (6 bases). The CDR3 spans 12 residues. Looked up from germline, CDR1 is MNHNY and CDR2 is SVGAGI (reference sequence). Deletions cut 6 bases from V and 5 bases from J, with 11 bases between. The CDR3 region has the DNA TGTGCCAGCAGCCCGGAGGGCGACGAGCAGTACTTC. It codes for CASSPEGDEQYF.

Only a few counts were recorded for this clonotype. The chain links TRBV20-1 to TRBJ2-3; 8 bases match TRBD2. The V gene's germline CDR1 is DFQATT and CDR2 SNEGSKA (reference sequence). The CDR3 has 13 amino acids. V trimming: 3 bases; J trimming: 3 bases; junction bases outside the gene matches: 2. CDR3 bases: TGCAGTGCTAGTACGGGGGGGACAGATACGCAGTATTTT. It yields the protein CSASTGGTDTQYF.

The gene calls are TRBV7-9 and TRBJ2-1; tentative D call: TRBD2 (6 bases). CDR1 and CDR2 from the germline V gene are SEHNR and FQNEAQ (reference sequence). V was shortened by 4 bases and J by 6 bases, with 13 bases between the two germline ends. The CDR3 loop spans 14 amino acids. CDR3 DNA: TGTGCCAGCAGCTGGGAAGGGGACTCCAATGAGCAGTTCTTC. It translates to CASSWEGDSNEQFF.